One and the same sample provided the 29 T cell receptor beta chains below, sequenced in a study of cytomegalovirus exposure and HLA in healthy donors. With 60 Vbeta and 13 Jbeta primers, the PCR was carried out. Only in-frame clones appear in the TCRdb table, and some are missing; sequencing was by immunoSEQ multiplex PCR. Here the sample spans about 110,000 clones, approximately 58% being singletons. The specimen was PBMCs. Every receptor here comes from a woman between 25 and 40 years old in good health and CMV-seronegative.

The J gene is TRBJ1-6, the V gene TRBV7-2; 10 bases are shared with TRBD1. The CDR3 is 16 residues long. V shed 2 bases and J 9 bases; nucleotides not matched to a gene: 7. Germline CDR1 SGHTA, CDR2 FQGNSA. The chain's CDR3 is CASSLMTGGQGSPLHF. CDR3 sequence (DNA): TGTGCCAGCAGCTTAATGACAGGGGGCCAGGGTTCACCCCTCCACTTT.

Notes on this clone: Likely a read error: the CDR3 ends without its conserved phenylalanine or tryptophan. The chain is built from TRBV4-1 and TRBJ2-7; D is perhaps TRBD2 (6 bases). Trimming shortened V by 0 bases and J by 4 bases, and 19 bases separated the two germline ends. CDR3 length: 17 amino acids. In germline, CDR1 is MGHRA, CDR2 YSYEKL. CDR3 in DNA: TGCGCCAGCAGCCAAGATCCCCGTTGGGGGGATGCGTACGAGCAGTACCTC. This encodes CASSQDPRWGDAYEQYL.

This clone was detected a few times. The chain uses TRBV9 and TRBJ2-3; TRBD2 agrees at 9 bases. CDR3 length: 16 amino acids. Germline assignment: CDR1 SGDLS and CDR2 YYNGEE. V trimming: 0 bases; J trimming: 4 bases; junction bases outside the gene matches: 6. The DNA for the CDR3 is TGTGCCAGCAGCGTAGGGGGCGGGAGGGCCTCAGATACGCAGTATTTT. This translates into CASSVGGGRASDTQYF.

This clone was seen more than once but under ten times. CDR3 sequence: CATSIRTGAEAFF. The CDR3 DNA is TGTGCCACCAGCATACGGACAGGGGCTGAAGCTTTCTTT. This chain joins TRBV15 and TRBJ1-1; 9 nucleotides match TRBD1. Trimming removed 4 bases from V and 6 bases from J; junction bases left unmatched: 3. This CDR3 has 13 residues. Germline lookup yields CDR1 LNHNV and CDR2 YYDKDF (reference sequence).

The sample holds a few counts of this clone. The V gene is TRBV13, the J gene TRBJ1-2; 9 nucleotides agree with TRBD1. The CDR3 is 14 residues long. CDR1 is PRHDT, CDR2 FYEKMQ, per germline (reference sequence). V dropped 3 bases and J dropped 6; count of bases not matched to a gene: 5. The DNA of the CDR3 is TGTGCCAGCAGCTTCACAGGGGGCGCGGATGGCTACACCTTC. It translates to CASSFTGGADGYTF. The complete variable domain, with remaining parts taken from reference TRBV13 and TRBJ1-2, reads AAGVIQSPRHLIKEKRETATLKCYPIPRHDTVYWYQQGPGQDPQFLISFYEKMQSDKGSIPDRFSAQQFSDYHSELNMSSLELGDSALYFCASSFTGGADGYTFGSGTRLTVV.

The rearrangement joins TRBV4-1 to TRBJ2-4; tentative D call: TRBD1 (6 bases). Trimming stripped 2 bases from V and 1 base from J, with 18 bases between. This CDR3 region has 18 residues. Germline CDR1 MGHRA, CDR2 YSYEKL. The CDR3 DNA reads TGCGCCAGCAGCCAACAGGGGACCCTTTCCGGGGCCAAAAACATTCAGTACTTC. It codes for CASSQQGTLSGAKNIQYF.

This clone was seen once. This chain links TRBV15 with TRBJ2-7; D gene unclear. The CDR3 is 14 amino acids. Per the germline V gene, CDR1 is LNHNV and CDR2 is YYDKDF (reference sequence). V lost 1 base, J lost 0 bases, and 7 bases lay in between. Here the CDR3 reads CATSRGADSYEQYF. DNA for the CDR3: TGTGCCACCAGCAGAGGTGCGGACTCCTACGAGCAGTACTTC.

The chain combines TRBV14 with TRBJ2-5, with 15 positions matching TRBD2. CDR1 SGHDN and CDR2 FVKESK come from the germline V gene. The CDR3 extends over 18 amino acids. V lost 4 bases to trimming and J lost 5 bases; unmatched junction nucleotides: 11. In DNA, the CDR3 is TGTGCCAGCAGCCGAGGACTAGCGGGAGGGCCGAGCCGGGAGACCCAGTACTTC. This gives the protein CASSRGLAGGPSRETQYF.

This clone was seen only a few times. This rearrangement joins TRBV11-3 to TRBJ2-3, with TRBD1 as a possible D gene (5 bases). V was trimmed by 1 base and J by 0 bases, leaving 8 bases between them. Germline CDR1 reads SGHNT; CDR2 reads YENEEA. The CDR3 has 15 amino acids. The CDR3 DNA reads as TGTGCCAGCAGCTTAGGGCAGGGAAGCACAGATACGCAGTATTTT. Translating it yields CASSLGQGSTDTQYF. Based on the CDR3 plus reference TRBV11-3 and TRBJ2-3, the full variable domain is EAGVVQSPRYKIIEKKQPVAFWCNPISGHNTLYWYLQNLGQGPELLIRYENEEAVDDSQLPKDRFSAERLKGVDSTLKIQPAELGDSAVYLCASSLGQGSTDTQYFGPGTRLTVL.

This clone was detected only once. The chain employs TRBV6-5 and TRBJ2-5; 9 bases are shared with TRBD1. The J call may be in error: the DNA end matches TRBJ2-7 better. The germline CDR1 and CDR2 sequences are MNHEY and SVGAGI. The CDR3 runs to 14 residues. CDR3 amino acids: CASSYGDRAYEQYF. CDR3 in DNA: TGTGCCAGCAGTTATGGGGACAGGGCCTACGAGCAGTACTTC.

The V and J genes are TRBV6-5 and TRBJ2-5; D call uncertain. The germline gives CDR1 MNHEY, CDR2 SVGAGI. The CDR3 consists of 13 residues. The V gene lost 9 bases and the J gene lost 2 bases, with 13 bases spanning the gap. CDR3 loop: CARLNGVQETQYF. The DNA of the CDR3 is TGTGCCAGGCTGAACGGAGTACAAGAGACCCAGTACTTC.

The chain links TRBV6-4 to TRBJ2-1; TRBD2 aligns across 9 bases. This CDR3 region has 16 residues. Germline V lookup: CDR1 MRHNA, CDR2 SNTAGT. V shed 6 bases, J shed 7 bases, and the junction held 13 bases outside the gene matches. This CDR3 is CASSSHAGGGINEQFF. The CDR3, as DNA: TGTGCCAGCAGCTCTCACGCGGGAGGGGGGATTAATGAGCAGTTCTTC.

In its sample, this clone was seen many times. The gene calls are TRBV15 and TRBJ2-3, with 10 bases aligning to TRBD1. Trimming cost V 5 bases and J 2 bases; bases outside gene matches: 4. The CDR3 has 15 amino acids. The germline V gene has CDR1 LNHNV and CDR2 YYDKDF (reference sequence). The DNA for the CDR3 is TGTGCCACCAGCTCTGGGACAGGGGCCACAGATACGCAGTATTTT. As protein: CATSSGTGATDTQYF.

This clone was detected once. The V gene is TRBV28, the J gene TRBJ2-5; 7 bases line up with TRBD2. The CDR3 has 15 amino acids. CDR1 and CDR2 (germline): MDHEN, SYDVKM. Trimming removed 1 base from V and 2 bases from J; junction bases left unmatched: 4. CDR3: CASSLFRGGQETQYF. The DNA for the CDR3 is TGTGCCAGCAGTTTATTCCGCGGGGGACAAGAGACCCAGTACTTC.

V and J are TRBV28 and TRBJ2-1; 13 bases map to TRBD2. The CDR3 runs 16 residues. Trimming took 7 bases from V and 5 from J; bases not matched to a gene: 8. The germline gives CDR1 MDHEN, CDR2 SYDVKM. The chain's CDR3 is CASTVLAGGPDNEQFF. DNA of the CDR3: TGTGCCAGCACGGTACTAGCGGGAGGGCCTGACAATGAGCAGTTCTTC.

There are a few counts of this clone. V usage is TRBV6-1 and J usage is TRBJ2-1; D ambiguous. Germline V gene data show CDR1 as MNHNS and CDR2 as SASEGT. The germline V and J ends were trimmed by 4 bases and 0 bases, with 10 bases remaining between them. The CDR3 contains 15 residues. CDR3 bases: TGTGCCAGCAGTGGCGACTCCCTCTCCTACAATGAGCAGTTCTTC. It is translated as CASSGDSLSYNEQFF.

This rearrangement joins TRBV6-1 to TRBJ1-4, with D tentatively TRBD1 (5 bases). Deletions cut 2 bases from V and 7 bases from J, with 14 bases between. Germline CDR1 and CDR2: MNHNS and SASEGT. This CDR3 contains 15 residues. In DNA form, the CDR3 reads TGTGCCAGCAGTGAAACGAGTCAGGGTGGTGAAAAACTGTTTTTT. Encoded protein: CASSETSQGGEKLFF.

The chain employs TRBV15 and TRBJ2-4; D is unresolved. The CDR3 totals 13 residues. The V gene's germline CDR1 is LNHNV and CDR2 YYDKDF (reference sequence). Trimming took off 0 bases at V and 7 bases at J, with 7 bases between the two ends. CDR3 protein: CATSRDLGNIQYF. The DNA of the CDR3 is TGTGCCACCAGCAGAGATCTCGGGAACATTCAGTACTTC.

The V and J genes are TRBV5-1 and TRBJ1-1; 12 bases fit TRBD1. Germline V gene lookup returns CDR1 SGHRS and CDR2 YFSETQ. The J segment lost 0 bases and the V segment lost 6 bases, leaving 6 bases of the junction unmatched. This CDR3 has 16 amino acids. The CDR3 DNA sequence: TGCGCCAGCATGGGGGACAGGGGGCCGTTGAACACTGAAGCTTTCTTT. Its protein is CASMGDRGPLNTEAFF. Looking up the rest from reference TRBV5-1 and TRBJ1-1 gives the full variable domain: KAGVTQTPRYLIKTRGQQVTLSCSPISGHRSVSWYQQTPGQGLQFLFEYFSETQRNKGNFPGRFSGRQFSNSRSEMNVSTLELGDSALYLCASMGDRGPLNTEAFFGQGTRLTVV.

This clone showed up just a few times. This sequence joins TRBV5-1 and TRBJ1-4; 7 bases align to TRBD1. In germline, CDR1 is SGHRS, CDR2 YFSETQ. The CDR3 has 15 amino acids. The V segment lost 5 bases and the J segment 3 bases; nucleotides outside the gene matches: 7. As DNA, the CDR3 is TGCGCCAGCAGGGGTACAGGGGCAGCTAATGAAAAACTGTTTTTT. Translating it yields CASRGTGAANEKLFF.

The gene calls are TRBV7-9 and TRBJ2-1; D perhaps matches TRBD2 (5 bases). V was trimmed by 1 base and J by 7 bases, leaving 14 bases between them. The CDR3 is 15 amino acids. CDR1 and CDR2 from the germline V gene are SEHNR and FQNEAQ (reference sequence). CDR3 in amino acids: CASSLGGVLKNEQFF. The CDR3 coding sequence is TGTGCCAGCAGCTTAGGGGGAGTTTTGAAAAATGAGCAGTTCTTC.

This sequence joins TRBV7-9 and TRBJ2-3; 10 bases agree with TRBD2. Germline CDR1 SEHNR, CDR2 FQNEAQ (reference sequence). Unmatched junction bases numbered 12, after V lost 6 bases and J lost 3 bases. The CDR3 has 17 residues. CDR3 region: CASRDPGTSVPTDTQYF. CDR3 DNA: TGTGCCAGCAGGGACCCCGGGACTAGCGTGCCGACAGATACGCAGTATTTT.

The CDR3 coding sequence is TGTGCCAGCAGCACAGGACTAGCGGGAGTGTCAGATACGCAGTATTTT. It encodes CASSTGLAGVSDTQYF. The chain is built from TRBV7-2 and TRBJ2-3; 13 nucleotides match TRBD2. V was pared by 5 bases and J by 4 bases, with 6 bases of the junction left unmatched. This CDR3 has 16 residues. Germline V gene data show CDR1 as SGHTA and CDR2 as FQGNSA.

The chain links TRBV11-2 to TRBJ1-2; maybe TRBD1 (6 bases). Trimming shortened V by 5 bases and J by 4 bases, and 17 bases separated the two germline ends. This CDR3 has 15 residues. Per the germline V gene, CDR1 is SGHAT and CDR2 is FQNNGV. The CDR3: CASSTTTGASYGYTF. As DNA, the CDR3 is TGTGCCAGCAGCACTACGACAGGCGCCTCCTATGGCTACACCTTC.

The chain links TRBV5-6 to TRBJ1-1; D might be TRBD1 (5 bases). Trimming removed 2 bases at V and 2 bases at J, with 10 bases between. Per the germline V gene, CDR1 is SGHDT and CDR2 is YYEEEE. The CDR3 totals 14 residues. The CDR3 DNA reads TGTGCCAGCAGCTTTCCCAGGGTAAACACTGAAGCTTTCTTT. This codes for CASSFPRVNTEAFF.

This clone has more than one count but fewer than ten. The rearrangement uses TRBV13 and TRBJ2-7; 11 bases align to TRBD2. This CDR3 comprises 16 residues. The trim removed 5 bases at V and 0 bases at J, leaving 6 bases unmatched. The germline CDR1 and CDR2 sequences are PRHDT and FYEKMQ (reference sequence). CDR3 loop: CASSAMTSGTSYEQYF. The CDR3 DNA reads TGTGCCAGCAGCGCGATGACTAGCGGGACCTCCTACGAGCAGTACTTC. Variable domain in full (rest from reference TRBV13 and TRBJ2-7): AAGVIQSPRHLIKEKRETATLKCYPIPRHDTVYWYQQGPGQDPQFLISFYEKMQSDKGSIPDRFSAQQFSDYHSELNMSSLELGDSALYFCASSAMTSGTSYEQYFGPGTRLTVT.

The rearrangement links TRBV29-1 to TRBJ1-1, with unresolved D. V dropped 1 base and J dropped 11 bases, with 17 bases sitting between them. The CDR3 loop spans 13 amino acids. Per the germline V gene, CDR1 is SQVTM and CDR2 is ANQGSEA. CDR3 nucleotides: TGCAGCGTTGAAGTAAGCCCGCAGACTCAGGCTTTCTTT. Protein sequence: CSVEVSPQTQAFF.

The chain has TRBV28 and TRBJ1-1; a possible D gene is TRBD1 (5 bases). This CDR3 contains 13 residues. The V gene lost 6 bases and the J gene lost 6 bases, with 14 bases spanning the gap. Germline CDR1 MDHEN, CDR2 SYDVKM. CDR3 bases: TGTGCCAGCAGAGCCAGGGTTGGGGCTGAAGCTTTCTTT. Encoded protein: CASRARVGAEAFF.

This clone was detected a few times. V and J are TRBV9 and TRBJ2-5; D is perhaps TRBD1 (6 bases). Deletions cut 4 bases from V and 2 bases from J, with 12 bases between. Germline V gene data show CDR1 as SGDLS and CDR2 as YYNGEE. This CDR3 is built from 14 residues. In DNA, the CDR3 is TGTGCCAGCAGCAAAACAGGGATTCAAGAGACCCAGTACTTC. Protein sequence: CASSKTGIQETQYF.